Below, 20 T cell receptor beta chains from the same sample are listed, as sequenced in a study of T-cell reconstitution after alpha-beta-depleted transplantation in children. Unique molecular identifiers featured in how the TCRbeta library was prepared. TCRdb reanalysed the PCR reads using MiXCR and keeps one entry per CDR3 protein. Among about 580,000 distinct CDR3 sequences listed, about a quarter were seen once. Source: PBMCs, taken before TCRalphabeta/CD19-depleted stem cell transplant. Source of these receptors: a boy under two years old with Wiskott-Aldrich syndrome, due to receive a stem cell transplant.

The chain is built from TRBV4-2 and TRBJ2-1, with D possibly being TRBD2 (6 bases). The CDR3 length is 16 residues. The germline gives CDR1 LGHNA, CDR2 YNFKEQ. Between the trimmed V and J ends, which lost 3 bases and 3 bases, there was a span of 15 bases. The CDR3 nucleotides read TGTGCCAGCAGCCATGAGTTTGGCGGGATCTACAATGAGCAGTTCTTC. Translation gives CASSHEFGGIYNEQFF.

The chain has TRBV4-2 and TRBJ1-1; TRBD1 matches at 11 bases. CDR1 is LGHNA and CDR2 is YNFKEQ in the germline V gene. Germline trimming cut 0 bases from V and 4 bases from J; bases unmatched to any gene: 10. The CDR3 has 18 amino acids. Here the CDR3 DNA reads TGTGCCAGCAGCCAAGATTCCCGATTGGGGACAGGGGGCACTGAAGCTTTCTTT. It is translated as CASSQDSRLGTGGTEAFF.

This clonotype was seen only a few times. The chain joins TRBV27 to TRBJ2-7; D perhaps matches TRBD2 (5 bases). Germline-derived CDR1 and CDR2 are MNHEY and SMNVEV (reference sequence). The CDR3 has 17 amino acids. Trimming left V 5 bases short and J 0 bases short, with 20 bases between. This chain's CDR3 is CASSRTDSFGSSYEQYF. Written as DNA, the CDR3 is TGTGCCAGCAGTCGAACCGATTCTTTTGGGAGCTCCTACGAGCAGTACTTC.

This chain joins TRBV5-1 and TRBJ2-5; 12 nucleotides line up with TRBD2. Germline V lookup: CDR1 SGHRS, CDR2 YFSETQ. With 4 bases clipped from V and 5 bases from J, the junction kept 18 bases outside the gene matches. The CDR3 sequence is 19 residues long. CDR3 sequence (DNA): TGCGCCAGCAGCGAAGGACAGCCGCTAGCGGGAGGGCCATCGGAGACCCAGTACTTC. Its translation: CASSEGQPLAGGPSETQYF. The complete variable domain, with remaining parts taken from reference TRBV5-1 and TRBJ2-5, reads KAGVTQTPRYLIKTRGQQVTLSCSPISGHRSVSWYQQTPGQGLQFLFEYFSETQRNKGNFPGRFSGRQFSNSRSEMNVSTLELGDSALYLCASSEGQPLAGGPSETQYFGPGTRLLVL.

The chain combines TRBV5-6 with TRBJ1-5; TRBD1 aligns across 8 bases. This CDR3 has 15 amino acids. V lost 3 bases to trimming and J lost 4 bases; unmatched junction nucleotides: 6. The germline CDR1 and CDR2 sequences are SGHDT and YYEEEE. Here the CDR3 DNA reads TGTGCCAGCAGCTCATGCGGGACAGGAAATCAGCCCCAGCATTTT. Protein product: CASSSCGTGNQPQHF.

The rearrangement joins TRBV28 to TRBJ2-2; D might be TRBD2 (6 bases). The V gene's germline CDR1 is MDHEN and CDR2 SYDVKM. Trimming took off 4 bases at V and 5 bases at J, with 20 bases between the two ends. The CDR3 covers 17 residues. For the CDR3, the DNA is TGTGCCAGCAGTTCCTCGACTAGAACCTTGTGGACCGGGGAGCTGTTTTTT. This sequence encodes CASSSSTRTLWTGELFF.

This rearrangement joins TRBV29-1 to TRBJ2-3; D possibly corresponds to TRBD2 (6 bases). Germline CDR1 SQVTM, CDR2 ANQGSEA. The CDR3 has 15 residues. V was shortened by 7 bases and J by 1 base, with 18 bases between the two germline ends. Here the CDR3 reads CSATTGAGRTDTQYF. The CDR3 region has the DNA TGCAGCGCCACTACCGGGGCGGGACGCACAGATACGCAGTATTTT.

The chain links TRBV3-1 to TRBJ1-5; D remains unclear. This CDR3 contains 15 residues. Germline values: CDR1 LGHDT, CDR2 YNNKEL (reference sequence). Trimming removed 1 base at V and 0 bases at J, with 7 bases between. The CDR3 is CASSQGRNSNQPQHF. The CDR3 region has the DNA TGTGCCAGCAGCCAAGGCCGAAATAGCAATCAGCCCCAGCATTTT.

A few counts support this clonotype. V and J are TRBV20-1 and TRBJ1-2; D is possibly TRBD1 (5 bases). Germline V gene sequence: CDR1 DFQATT, CDR2 SNEGSKA (reference sequence). V gave up 3 bases and J gave up 7 bases, with 15 bases separating them. The CDR3 is 13 residues long. This CDR3 reads CSASLAGRGGYTF. CDR3 sequence (DNA): TGCAGTGCTAGTCTGGCAGGGCGGGGTGGCTACACCTTC.

This chain links TRBV30 with TRBJ1-1; D ambiguous. V lost 1 base and J 8 bases, leaving 8 bases between the germline ends. The CDR3 has 11 residues. Per germline, CDR1 GTSNPN and CDR2 SVGIG (reference sequence). CDR3: CAWSAPGEAFF. Here the CDR3 DNA reads TGTGCCTGGAGTGCCCCGGGGGAAGCTTTCTTT.

This clonotype was counted a few times. CDR3 coding DNA: TGTGCCATCAGTGCCCTAGATTCTGGGGCCAACGTCCTGACTTTC. This codes for CAISALDSGANVLTF. This chain uses TRBV10-3 with TRBJ2-6; D remains ambiguous. The ends were cut back, 4 bases at V and 1 base at J, with 8 bases in the middle. Germline loops: CDR1 ENHRY, CDR2 SYGVKD. This CDR3 has 15 residues.

The V call is TRBV20-1, the J call TRBJ2-1; 9 bases fit TRBD2. CDR3 size: 13 residues. Germline lookup yields CDR1 DFQATT and CDR2 SNEGSKA (reference sequence). J lost 7 bases, V lost 6 bases, and 7 bases had no gene match. Here the CDR3 reads CSAPGLAGNEQFF. For the CDR3, the DNA is TGCAGTGCACCGGGACTAGCAGGGAATGAGCAGTTCTTC.

V and J are TRBV11-2 and TRBJ2-3; TRBD2 matches at 12 bases. The CDR3 is 17 amino acids. Germline V gene data show CDR1 as SGHAT and CDR2 as FQNNGV. V dropped 0 bases and J dropped 2; count of bases not matched to a gene: 3. This CDR3 reads CASSLEGTSGHTDTQYF. The CDR3, as DNA: TGTGCCAGCAGCTTAGAGGGGACTAGCGGGCACACAGATACGCAGTATTTT.

This clonotype showed up just a few times. The chain recombines TRBV5-1 with TRBJ2-1; D assignment may be TRBD1 or TRBD2 (7 bases each). This CDR3 region has 17 residues. Germline CDR1 is SGHRS and CDR2 is YFSETQ. Trimming shortened V by 0 bases and J by 8 bases, and 21 bases separated the two germline ends. The CDR3 nucleotides are TGCGCCAGCAGCTTGGTAGGCGGGAGAGGGGGCAGCGATGAGCAGTTCTTC. Its protein is CASSLVGGRGGSDEQFF. Full variable domain (remainder filled in from reference TRBV5-1 and TRBJ2-1): KAGVTQTPRYLIKTRGQQVTLSCSPISGHRSVSWYQQTPGQGLQFLFEYFSETQRNKGNFPGRFSGRQFSNSRSEMNVSTLELGDSALYLCASSLVGGRGGSDEQFFGPGTRLTVL.

This clonotype was counted a few times. The genes are TRBV5-1 and TRBJ2-4; no clear D. Trimming removed 0 bases from V and 2 bases from J, with 6 bases in between. Germline CDR1 is SGHRS and CDR2 is YFSETQ. The CDR3 is 14 amino acids. As DNA, the CDR3 is TGCGCCAGCAGCTTGGGGATCTCCAAAAACATTCAGTACTTC. Translation gives CASSLGISKNIQYF. Based on the CDR3 plus reference TRBV5-1 and TRBJ2-4, the full variable domain is KAGVTQTPRYLIKTRGQQVTLSCSPISGHRSVSWYQQTPGQGLQFLFEYFSETQRNKGNFPGRFSGRQFSNSRSEMNVSTLELGDSALYLCASSLGISKNIQYFGAGTRLSVL.

This clonotype has a handful of counts. The J gene is TRBJ1-2, the V gene TRBV20-1; D ambiguous. Germline lookup yields CDR1 DFQATT and CDR2 SNEGSKA (reference sequence). This CDR3 is 11 amino acids long. V was shortened by 1 base and J by 8 bases, with 8 bases between the two germline ends. CDR3 sequence reads: CSARAQWGYTF. In DNA, the CDR3 is TGCAGTGCTAGAGCCCAATGGGGCTACACCTTC.

Remarks on this clonotype: Relative to the germline gene, one junction end is altered; a read error may explain this. This chain connects TRBV4-1 to TRBJ1-4; no firm D call. This CDR3 region has 12 residues. The germline V gene has CDR1 MGHRA and CDR2 YSYEKL. CDR3 bases: TGCGCCTGCAGCCAAGATGGCGAAAAACTGTTTTTT. This sequence encodes CACSQDGEKLFF.

This chain connects TRBV20-1 to TRBJ2-5; no firm D call. Germline V gene data show CDR1 as DFQATT and CDR2 as SNEGSKA (reference sequence). Trimming pared 0 bases from V and 3 bases from J, leaving 8 bases between. CDR3 length: 13 residues. CDR3 loop: CSARDPQKETQYF. CDR3 bases: TGCAGTGCTAGAGATCCCCAGAAAGAGACCCAGTACTTC.

This clonotype was counted between two and nine times. The rearrangement joins TRBV29-1 to TRBJ2-1; D is ambiguous. This CDR3 is 14 amino acids long. With 6 bases removed from V and 0 bases from J, the gap between germline ends came to 12 bases. Per the germline V gene, CDR1 is SQVTM and CDR2 is ANQGSEA. The CDR3 nucleotides are TGCAGCGTATACCTAGTGAGCTCCTACAATGAGCAGTTCTTC. Amino acid sequence: CSVYLVSSYNEQFF.

The table lists this clonotype with a few counts. The chain couples TRBV6-5 to TRBJ2-5; no clear D gene. The CDR3 consists of 14 residues. Germline V lookup: CDR1 MNHEY, CDR2 SVGAGI. Trimming cost V 2 bases and J 2 bases, with 9 bases left between them. CDR3 amino acids: CASSYTVGQETQYF. The CDR3 bases are TGTGCCAGCAGTTACACGGTGGGGCAAGAGACCCAGTACTTC.